This T cell receptor (beta chain) comes out of a study of shared clonotypes between healthy human individuals. Background on the study: CD4 naive and CD4 memory each took three plates per donor, while CD8 naive took two and CD8 memory one.

The CDR3 spans 15 residues. The germline V gene encodes CDR1 SGHRS and CDR2 YFSETQ. The ends were cut back, 4 bases at V and 3 bases at J, with 17 bases in the middle. This clone was observed a single time. This probably arose from a read error, given a far larger clone one base away. This same CDR3 is encoded by further DNA sequences in the sample. Assay: immunoSEQ multiplex PCR; the TCRdb copy retains only in-frame clones and omits some. The sample records about 1.1 million clones, about 72% being singletons. The chain combines TRBV5-1 with TRBJ2-7, with D possibly called TRBD1 or TRBD2 (5 bases each). Specimen: memory CD4+ T cells from PBMCs. The subset was: CD45RA-negative fraction. This TCR was sampled from a man aged 18-30 years in good health. Some clones in this sample may be carry-over from other donors' samples. CDR3 residues: CASSTSGTGIYEQYF. CDR3 nucleotides: TGCGCCAGCAGCACCTCCGGGACGGGGATCTACGAGCAGTACTTC.